The entry below gives a single T cell receptor (beta chain) sequence along with its context. The sample is drawn from a study of CD8+CD57+ T cells in acquired aplastic anemia. Study at large: Sorted CD4+ plus CD8+ cells gave DNA averaging around 3 ug. Healthy donors had, on average, about 9.9 million reads for their CD4+ cells.

Using genomic DNA as the template, TCR beta VDJ and CDR3 profiling was carried out. TCRdb reanalysed the reads using MiXCR and keeps one entry per CDR3 protein. The sample carries about 160,000 distinct CDR3 sequences, around 40% recorded once. CDR1 and CDR2 from the germline V gene are LNHNV and YYDKDF (reference sequence). The CDR3 contains 13 residues. Trimming shortened V by 5 bases and J by 13 bases, and 18 bases separated the two germline ends. The clonotype originates from a human donor in good health. The source material was sorted CD4+, CD8+, or CD8+CD57+ T cells (not recorded which) from PBMCs. V is TRBV15 and J is TRBJ2-4; TRBD1 is a possible D gene (6 bases). The CDR3: CATSGRDTRNQYF. CDR3 DNA sequence: TGTGCCACCAGCGGAAGGGACACTCGGAACCAGTACTTC. Based on the CDR3 plus reference TRBV15 and TRBJ2-4, the full variable domain is DAMVIQNPRYQVTQFGKPVTLSCSQTLNHNVMYWYQQKSSQAPKLLFHYYDKDFNNEADTPDNFQSRRPNTSFCFLDIRSPGLGDTAMYLCATSGRDTRNQYFGAGTRLSVL.